The rows below give T cell receptor beta chains drawn from one sample of a study of control samples from healthy donors and cancer patients. TCRdb's table, derived via immunoSEQ multiplex PCR, lists solely in-frame clones and lacks some. The top ten clones hold roughly 2.3% of a sample with roughly 150,000 clones, 93% of them seen once. The sample taken for sequencing was blood. These receptors were taken from a man aged 50 to 60 in good health. Each CDR3 is given with its conserved first and last residue. Fields, in order: J gene, clone size, D gene, V gene, CDR3 protein, CDR3 DNA. The D gene is left open where the match is weak. Clone size is given for some rows only: seen once, a few or many times, or a class if the clone is expanded.

j_gene: TRBJ2-1; abundance: -; d_gene: -; v_gene: TRBV11-2; CDR3aa: CASSPRTSSGEQFF; CDR3nt: TGTGCCAGCAGCCCCCGGACATCCTCGGGTGAGCAGTTCTTC
j_gene: TRBJ2-2; abundance: -; d_gene: TRBD2; v_gene: TRBV6-2/TRBV6-3; CDR3aa: CASSVLAGGPGELFF; CDR3nt: TGTGCCAGCAGTGTTCTAGCGGGAGGCCCCGGGGAGCTGTTTTTT
j_gene: TRBJ1-2; abundance: -; d_gene: -; v_gene: TRBV7-9; CDR3aa: CASSLTGPNYGYTF; CDR3nt: TGTGCCAGCAGCCTCACAGGGCCTAACTATGGCTACACCTTC
j_gene: TRBJ2-3; abundance: -; d_gene: TRBD2; v_gene: TRBV28; CDR3aa: CASSTRTSGSTDTQYF; CDR3nt: TGTGCCAGCAGTACCCGGACTAGCGGGAGCACAGATACGCAGTATTTT
j_gene: TRBJ1-6; abundance: -; d_gene: TRBD1; v_gene: TRBV5-1; CDR3aa: CASSLGYYGTGYSPLHF; CDR3nt: TGCGCCAGCAGCTTGGGATACTACGGGACAGGTTATTCACCCCTCCACTTT
j_gene: TRBJ2-5; abundance: -; d_gene: TRBD1; v_gene: TRBV28; CDR3aa: CASSFSRGRETQYF; CDR3nt: TGTGCCAGCAGTTTCTCCAGGGGGCGGGAGACCCAGTACTTC
j_gene: TRBJ2-7; abundance: -; d_gene: TRBD2; v_gene: TRBV6-2/TRBV6-3; CDR3aa: CASSRTSAYEQYF; CDR3nt: TGTGCCAGCAGCCGGACTAGCGCCTACGAGCAGTACTTC
j_gene: TRBJ2-7; abundance: -; d_gene: -; v_gene: TRBV2; CDR3aa: CASSRSSSPYEQYF; CDR3nt: TGTGCCAGCAGTAGAAGCTCCTCCCCATACGAGCAGTACTTC
j_gene: TRBJ1-1; abundance: -; d_gene: -; v_gene: TRBV6-5; CDR3aa: CASSREGENTEAFF; CDR3nt: TGTGCCAGCAGTCGGGAGGGGGAGAACACTGAAGCTTTCTTT
j_gene: TRBJ1-5; abundance: few; d_gene: -; v_gene: TRBV10-3; CDR3aa: CAISGGPKGNQPQHF; CDR3nt: TGTGCCATCAGTGGGGGACCTAAGGGCAATCAGCCCCAGCATTTT
j_gene: TRBJ2-7; abundance: -; d_gene: TRBD2; v_gene: TRBV28; CDR3aa: CASRSSAGGEVEQYF; CDR3nt: TGTGCCAGCAGGTCCAGCGCGGGAGGGGAAGTCGAGCAGTACTTC
j_gene: TRBJ1-4; abundance: -; d_gene: -; v_gene: TRBV5-4; CDR3aa: CASSLDLGVREKLFF; CDR3nt: TGTGCCAGCAGCTTGGATTTAGGGGTGCGGGAAAAACTGTTTTTT
j_gene: TRBJ2-7; abundance: -; d_gene: -; v_gene: TRBV7-7; CDR3aa: CASSFSLGLLYEQYF; CDR3nt: TGTGCTAGCAGCTTTTCTCTGGGTCTTCTCTACGAGCAGTACTTC
j_gene: TRBJ2-1; abundance: -; d_gene: TRBD2; v_gene: TRBV29-1; CDR3aa: CSVFGLAMGNEQFF; CDR3nt: TGCAGCGTTTTCGGACTAGCGATGGGAAATGAGCAGTTCTTC
j_gene: TRBJ2-3; abundance: -; d_gene: -; v_gene: TRBV27; CDR3aa: CASSTSSTDTQYF; CDR3nt: TGTGCCAGCAGTACATCTAGCACAGATACGCAGTATTTT
j_gene: TRBJ2-3; abundance: -; d_gene: TRBD2; v_gene: TRBV5-6; CDR3aa: CASSRPGTSGRDTQYF; CDR3nt: TGTGCCAGCAGCCGTCCCGGGACTAGCGGGAGAGATACGCAGTATTTT
j_gene: TRBJ2-1; abundance: -; d_gene: TRBD2; v_gene: TRBV7-3; CDR3aa: CASSLLSGRESYNEQFF; CDR3nt: TGTGCCAGCAGCTTATTGTCGGGGCGGGAGTCCTACAATGAGCAGTTCTTC
j_gene: TRBJ2-7; abundance: few; d_gene: -; v_gene: TRBV7-3; CDR3aa: CASSFSPLGEQYF; CDR3nt: TGTGCCAGCAGTTTCTCCCCTCTGGGCGAGCAGTACTTC
j_gene: TRBJ1-3; abundance: -; d_gene: -; v_gene: TRBV5-1; CDR3aa: CASSPQTGSSSGNTIYF; CDR3nt: TGCGCCAGCAGCCCACAAACCGGGAGCAGCTCTGGAAACACCATATATTTT
j_gene: TRBJ2-1; abundance: -; d_gene: TRBD2; v_gene: TRBV19; CDR3aa: CASKLSGRTLYNEQFF; CDR3nt: TGTGCCAGTAAACTGAGCGGGAGGACCCTCTACAATGAGCAGTTCTTC
j_gene: TRBJ2-7; abundance: -; d_gene: -; v_gene: TRBV3-1/TRBV3-2; CDR3aa: CASSPTASSYEQYF; CDR3nt: TGTGCCAGCAGCCCGACAGCGTCATCCTACGAGCAGTACTTC
j_gene: TRBJ2-7; abundance: -; d_gene: TRBD2; v_gene: TRBV4-1; CDR3aa: CASSQARLADFSYEQYF; CDR3nt: TGCGCCAGCAGCCAAGCCCGACTAGCGGATTTCTCCTACGAGCAGTACTTC
j_gene: TRBJ2-3; abundance: -; d_gene: TRBD2; v_gene: TRBV7-9; CDR3aa: CASSSTLGGRATSTDTQYF; CDR3nt: TGTGCCAGCAGCTCGACTCTCGGCGGGAGGGCAACTAGCACAGATACGCAGTATTTT
j_gene: TRBJ1-2; abundance: once; d_gene: -; v_gene: TRBV4-1; CDR3aa: CASSQDSRQSNYGYTF; CDR3nt: TGCGCCAGCAGCCAAGATTCCCGGCAATCAAACTATGGCTACACCTTC
j_gene: TRBJ2-2; abundance: -; d_gene: -; v_gene: TRBV9; CDR3aa: CASSVVGGTAGELFF; CDR3nt: TGTGCCAGCAGCGTAGTCGGGGGTACCGCCGGGGAGCTGTTTTTT
j_gene: TRBJ2-7; abundance: -; d_gene: -; v_gene: TRBV12-3/TRBV12-4; CDR3aa: CASSQGLPYEQYF; CDR3nt: TGTGCCAGCAGTCAGGGACTGCCCTACGAGCAGTACTTC
j_gene: TRBJ1-2; abundance: -; d_gene: TRBD1; v_gene: TRBV4-1; CDR3aa: CASSQQGGYGYTF; CDR3nt: TGCGCCAGCAGCCAACAGGGGGGTTATGGCTACACCTTC
j_gene: TRBJ2-1; abundance: -; d_gene: -; v_gene: TRBV19; CDR3aa: CASSRWGSSYNEQFF; CDR3nt: TGTGCCAGTAGTCGTTGGGGCAGCTCCTACAATGAGCAGTTCTTC
j_gene: TRBJ1-5; abundance: -; d_gene: TRBD1; v_gene: TRBV13; CDR3aa: CASSSRTGNQPQHF; CDR3nt: TGTGCCAGCAGCTCTCGGACAGGGAATCAGCCCCAGCATTTT
j_gene: TRBJ2-4; abundance: -; d_gene: -; v_gene: TRBV2; CDR3aa: CASSPPSGLAKNIQYF; CDR3nt: TGTGCCAGCAGTCCCCCCTCAGGTCTTGCCAAAAACATTCAGTACTTC
j_gene: TRBJ2-1; abundance: -; d_gene: -; v_gene: TRBV6-5; CDR3aa: CASFRGNLYNEQFF; CDR3nt: TGTGCCAGTTTCAGGGGAAATCTTTACAATGAGCAGTTCTTC
j_gene: TRBJ2-2; abundance: -; d_gene: TRBD2; v_gene: TRBV3-1/TRBV3-2; CDR3aa: CASTKYTSGNTGELFF; CDR3nt: TGTGCCAGCACTAAATACACTAGCGGGAACACCGGGGAGCTGTTTTTT
j_gene: TRBJ2-2; abundance: -; d_gene: -; v_gene: TRBV27; CDR3aa: CASSFGVGGELFF; CDR3nt: TGTGCCAGCAGTTTCGGGGTTGGCGGGGAGCTGTTTTTT
j_gene: TRBJ1-2; abundance: -; d_gene: -; v_gene: TRBV25-1; CDR3aa: CASSPTNYGYTF; CDR3nt: TGTGCCAGCAGTCCCACTAACTATGGCTACACCTTC
j_gene: TRBJ2-3; abundance: -; d_gene: -; v_gene: TRBV5-8; CDR3aa: CASSLSGDTQYF; CDR3nt: TGTGCCAGCAGCTTGAGCGGGGATACGCAGTATTTT
j_gene: TRBJ2-5; abundance: -; d_gene: TRBD2; v_gene: TRBV11-2; CDR3aa: CASSTGTSGSKTQYF; CDR3nt: TGTGCCAGCAGCACCGGGACTAGCGGGAGCAAGACCCAGTACTTC
j_gene: TRBJ2-7; abundance: -; d_gene: -; v_gene: TRBV5-1; CDR3aa: CASSLGAYEQYF; CDR3nt: TGCGCCAGCAGCTTAGGAGCCTACGAGCAGTACTTC
j_gene: TRBJ2-3; abundance: -; d_gene: -; v_gene: TRBV10-1; CDR3aa: CASSESAYPRGTQYF; CDR3nt: TGCGCCAGCAGTGAGTCGGCCTACCCCCGGGGTACGCAGTATTTT
j_gene: TRBJ2-1; abundance: -; d_gene: -; v_gene: TRBV19; CDR3aa: CATKATASSYNEQFF; CDR3nt: TGTGCCACCAAGGCGACAGCAAGCTCCTACAATGAGCAGTTCTTC
j_gene: TRBJ2-1; abundance: -; d_gene: -; v_gene: TRBV11-2; CDR3aa: CASSTPPVERALLGEQFF; CDR3nt: TGTGCCAGCAGCACCCCGCCGGTGGAGAGGGCCCTTCTCGGTGAGCAGTTCTTC
j_gene: TRBJ2-3; abundance: -; d_gene: -; v_gene: TRBV19; CDR3aa: CATSMGMGDTQYF; CDR3nt: TGTGCCACCTCGATGGGAATGGGAGATACGCAGTATTTT
j_gene: TRBJ2-1; abundance: once; d_gene: -; v_gene: TRBV28; CDR3aa: CASSLNRDSSYNEQFF; CDR3nt: TGTGCCAGCAGTTTAAATCGGGATAGCTCCTACAATGAGCAGTTCTTC
j_gene: TRBJ1-4; abundance: once; d_gene: -; v_gene: TRBV14; CDR3aa: CASSRDYNEKLFF; CDR3nt: TGTGCCAGCAGCCGGGACTATAATGAAAAACTGTTTTTT
j_gene: TRBJ2-4; abundance: once; d_gene: -; v_gene: TRBV25-1; CDR3aa: CASSVPGVAKNIQYF; CDR3nt: TGTGCCAGCAGTGTTCCGGGGGTGGCCAAAAACATTCAGTACTTC
j_gene: TRBJ2-2; abundance: -; d_gene: -; v_gene: TRBV19; CDR3aa: CATAPGTNTGELFF; CDR3nt: TGTGCCACCGCTCCGGGCACGAACACCGGGGAGCTGTTTTTT
j_gene: TRBJ1-1; abundance: once; d_gene: -; v_gene: TRBV7-6; CDR3aa: CASSLEPQRVGTEAFF; CDR3nt: TGTGCCAGCAGCTTAGAGCCTCAGAGGGTTGGCACTGAAGCTTTCTTT
j_gene: TRBJ2-3; abundance: -; d_gene: -; v_gene: TRBV3-1/TRBV3-2; CDR3aa: CASSDQGGGTDTQYF; CDR3nt: TGTGCCAGCAGCGACCAAGGGGGGGGGACAGATACGCAGTATTTT
j_gene: TRBJ2-5; abundance: -; d_gene: TRBD2; v_gene: TRBV7-6; CDR3aa: CASSLAGTSGRLVTQYF; CDR3nt: TGTGCCAGCAGCTTAGCGGGGACTAGCGGGAGGTTGGTGACCCAGTACTTC
j_gene: TRBJ1-2; abundance: -; d_gene: -; v_gene: TRBV7-9; CDR3aa: CASSWPQVTGYTF; CDR3nt: TGTGCCAGCAGCTGGCCCCAGGTTACTGGCTACACCTTC
j_gene: TRBJ2-1; abundance: -; d_gene: -; v_gene: TRBV4-2; CDR3aa: CASSQERDAEFFF; CDR3nt: TGTGCCAGCAGCCAAGAAAGGGACGCTGAATTTTTCTTC
j_gene: TRBJ1-5; abundance: once; d_gene: -; v_gene: TRBV10-3; CDR3aa: CAISDLVDQPQHF; CDR3nt: TGTGCCATCAGTGATTTGGTAGATCAGCCCCAGCATTTT
j_gene: TRBJ1-2; abundance: -; d_gene: -; v_gene: TRBV6-5; CDR3aa: CASSYSGGRYGYTF; CDR3nt: TGTGCCAGCAGTTACTCGGGCGGGCGCTATGGCTACACCTTC
j_gene: TRBJ1-5; abundance: -; d_gene: -; v_gene: TRBV6-5; CDR3aa: CASSPGGNQPQHF; CDR3nt: TGTGCCAGCAGTCCGGGAGGCAATCAGCCCCAGCATTTT
j_gene: TRBJ2-1; abundance: -; d_gene: -; v_gene: TRBV9; CDR3aa: CASSGQETYNEQFF; CDR3nt: TGTGCCAGCAGCGGCCAGGAGACCTACAATGAGCAGTTCTTC
j_gene: TRBJ1-4; abundance: -; d_gene: TRBD1; v_gene: TRBV5-6; CDR3aa: CASSLGGTAREKLFF; CDR3nt: TGTGCCAGCAGCTTGGGTGGGACAGCCAGGGAAAAACTGTTTTTT
j_gene: TRBJ1-3; abundance: -; d_gene: -; v_gene: TRBV30; CDR3aa: CAWKLQGGNTIYF; CDR3nt: TGTGCCTGGAAACTACAGGGTGGAAACACCATATATTTT
j_gene: TRBJ1-1; abundance: once; d_gene: -; v_gene: TRBV28; CDR3aa: CASSLPSTIPTEAFF; CDR3nt: TGTGCCAGCAGTTTGCCATCTACGATTCCCACTGAAGCTTTCTTT